This is a list of T cell receptor beta chains from one sample in a study of cytomegalovirus exposure and HLA in healthy donors. The protocol was immunoSEQ multiplex PCR, while the TCRdb copy is restricted to in-frame clones and leaves out a portion. This table has about 93,000 clones, around 78% appearing once. The specimen was PBMCs. Every receptor here comes from a man younger than 40 in good health and CMV-seronegative. The CDR3 runs from the conserved cysteine through the conserved F or W. A D gene is named only where the DNA matches it firmly. The listing skips clone size in some rows; elsewhere it reads once, few, many or a size class.

.,.,TRBV6-1,TRBJ2-1,CASSGDREVSYNEQFF,TGTGCCAGCAGTGGAGACAGGGAGGTCTCCTACAATGAGCAGTTCTTC
.,.,TRBV5-4,TRBJ2-6,CASSLAGGLTGANVLTF,TGTGCCAGCAGCTTGGCCGGCGGGTTAACTGGGGCCAACGTCCTGACTTTC
.,.,TRBV5-6,TRBJ1-5,CASSLGGGNQPQHF,TGTGCCAGCAGCTTGGGGGGCGGCAATCAGCCCCAGCATTTT
.,.,TRBV2,TRBJ2-3,CASSGTATDTQYF,TGTGCCAGCAGTGGGACAGCCACAGATACGCAGTATTTT
.,TRBD2,TRBV7-6,TRBJ2-3,CASSPRTSGRGQTSTDTQYF,TGTGCCAGCAGCCCCCGGACTAGCGGGAGGGGTCAAACCAGCACAGATACGCAGTATTTT
.,.,TRBV19,TRBJ2-5,CASSTTSRKETQYF,TGTGCCAGTAGTACAACTAGCAGGAAAGAGACCCAGTACTTC
.,TRBD1,TRBV4-3,TRBJ1-4,CASSLGTATNEKLFF,TGCGCCAGCAGCCTGGGGACAGCAACTAATGAAAAACTGTTTTTT
.,.,TRBV7-9,TRBJ2-3,CASSPMGALSTDTQYF,TGTGCCAGCAGCCCAATGGGAGCTCTAAGCACAGATACGCAGTATTTT
few,TRBD1,TRBV4-3,TRBJ2-7,CASSQALPTGTGPYEQYF,TGCGCCAGCAGCCAAGCCCTACCCACCGGGACAGGACCCTACGAGCAGTACTTC
.,TRBD2,TRBV9,TRBJ2-1,CASSVWGLASYNEQFF,TGTGCCAGCAGCGTGTGGGGACTAGCGTCCTACAATGAGCAGTTCTTC
few,.,TRBV6-5,TRBJ2-7,CASSHRTGSYEQYF,TGTGCCAGCAGTCATCGCACAGGCTCCTACGAGCAGTACTTC
.,TRBD1,TRBV27,TRBJ1-2,CASSWGSGQGNYGYTF,TGTGCCAGCAGTTGGGGCTCGGGACAGGGGAACTATGGCTACACCTTC